The 2 T cell receptor beta chains presented below share a single source sample, sequenced in a study of T cell responses to AZD1222 COVID-19 vaccine. Sequencing used immunoSEQ multiplex PCR; TCRdb keeps in-frame clones, though not all of them. The sample contains about 99,000 clones, approximately 88% of which appear only once. The sequencing here drew on peripheral blood, taken on day 0 of AZD1222 vaccination. Receptors originate from an adult in good health.

The V call is TRBV6-2 or TRBV6-3, the J call TRBJ1-5, with D unclear. The CDR3 extends over 11 amino acids. V was clipped by 5 bases and J by 4 bases, with 3 bases between them. Germline V gene sequence: CDR1 MNHEY, CDR2 SVGEGT. In DNA, the CDR3 is TGTGCCAGCAGTGATAATCAGCCCCAGCATTTT. It specifies CASSDNQPQHF.

This sequence joins TRBV6-2 or TRBV6-3 and TRBJ2-7, with D perhaps matching TRBD2 (5 bases). Per germline, CDR1 MNHEY and CDR2 SVGEGT. Trimming cost V 6 bases and J 2 bases, with 23 bases left between them. The CDR3 is made up of 17 amino acids. In DNA form, the CDR3 reads TGTGCCAGCAGCCGGATAAGTAGTGGGAGTGCAACCTACGAGCAGTACTTC. It translates to CASSRISSGSATYEQYF.